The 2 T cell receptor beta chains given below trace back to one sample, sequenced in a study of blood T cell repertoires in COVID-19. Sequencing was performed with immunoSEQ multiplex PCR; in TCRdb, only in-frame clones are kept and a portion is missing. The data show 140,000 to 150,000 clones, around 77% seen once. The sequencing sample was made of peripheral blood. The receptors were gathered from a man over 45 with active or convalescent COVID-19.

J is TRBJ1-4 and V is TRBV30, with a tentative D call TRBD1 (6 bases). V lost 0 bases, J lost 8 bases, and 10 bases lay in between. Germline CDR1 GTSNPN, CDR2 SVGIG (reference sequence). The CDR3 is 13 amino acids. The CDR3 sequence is CAWSVSGVEKLFF. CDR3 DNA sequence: TGTGCCTGGAGTGTTTCAGGGGTGGAAAAACTGTTTTTT.

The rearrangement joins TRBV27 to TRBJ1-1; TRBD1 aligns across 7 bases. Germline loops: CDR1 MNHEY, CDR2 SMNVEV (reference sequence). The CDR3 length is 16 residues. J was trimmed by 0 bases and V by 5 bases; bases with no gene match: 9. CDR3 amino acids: CASSPPFGTVNTEAFF. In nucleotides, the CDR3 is TGTGCCAGCAGTCCCCCATTTGGGACAGTGAACACTGAAGCTTTCTTT.